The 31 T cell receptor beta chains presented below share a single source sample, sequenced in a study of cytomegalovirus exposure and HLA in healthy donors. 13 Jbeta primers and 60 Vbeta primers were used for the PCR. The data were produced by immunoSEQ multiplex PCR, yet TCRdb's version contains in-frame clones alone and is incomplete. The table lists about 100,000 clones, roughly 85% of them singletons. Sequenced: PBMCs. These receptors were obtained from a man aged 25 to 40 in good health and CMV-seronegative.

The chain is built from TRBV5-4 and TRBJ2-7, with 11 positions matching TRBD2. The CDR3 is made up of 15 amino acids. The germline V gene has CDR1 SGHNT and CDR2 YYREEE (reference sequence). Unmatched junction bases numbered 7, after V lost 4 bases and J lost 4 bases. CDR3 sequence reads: CASSATIAGGYEQYF. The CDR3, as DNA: TGTGCCAGCAGCGCCACTATAGCGGGGGGGTACGAGCAGTACTTC.

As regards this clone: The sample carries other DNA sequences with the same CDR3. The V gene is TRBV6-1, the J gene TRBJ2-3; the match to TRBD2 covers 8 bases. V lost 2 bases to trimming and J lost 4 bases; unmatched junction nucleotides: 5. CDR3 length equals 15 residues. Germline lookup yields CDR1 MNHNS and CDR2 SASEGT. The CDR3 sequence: CASSELAGGPDTQYF. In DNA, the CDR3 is TGTGCCAGCAGTGAACTGGCGGGGGGCCCAGATACGCAGTATTTT.

As DNA, the CDR3 is TGTGCCTGGGATAGACAGAGATTTAATTCACCCCTCCACTTT. It codes for CAWDRQRFNSPLHF. V and J are TRBV30 and TRBJ1-6, with a tentative D call TRBD1 (5 bases). This CDR3 region has 14 residues. Germline CDR1 is GTSNPN and CDR2 is SVGIG (reference sequence). V lost 5 bases and J 6 bases, leaving 14 bases between the germline ends. The full variable domain, its missing parts supplied by reference TRBV30 and TRBJ1-6, is SQTIHQWPATLVQPVGSPLSLECTVEGTSNPNLYWYRQAAGRGLQLLFYSVGIGQISSEVPQNLSASRPQDRQFILSSKKLLLSDSGFYLCAWDRQRFNSPLHFGNGTRLTVT.

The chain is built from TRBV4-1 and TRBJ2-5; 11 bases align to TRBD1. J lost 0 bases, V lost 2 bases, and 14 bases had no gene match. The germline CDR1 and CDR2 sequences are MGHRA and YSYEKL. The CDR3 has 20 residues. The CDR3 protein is CASSQPRAGQGVGDQETQYF. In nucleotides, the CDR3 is TGCGCCAGCAGCCAACCCCGCGCGGGACAGGGGGTAGGGGACCAAGAGACCCAGTACTTC.

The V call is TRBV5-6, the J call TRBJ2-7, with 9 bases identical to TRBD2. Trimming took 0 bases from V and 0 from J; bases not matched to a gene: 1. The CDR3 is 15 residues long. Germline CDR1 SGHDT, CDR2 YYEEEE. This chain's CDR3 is CASSLGSGSSYEQYF. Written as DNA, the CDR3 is TGTGCCAGCAGCTTGGGTAGCGGGAGCTCCTACGAGCAGTACTTC.

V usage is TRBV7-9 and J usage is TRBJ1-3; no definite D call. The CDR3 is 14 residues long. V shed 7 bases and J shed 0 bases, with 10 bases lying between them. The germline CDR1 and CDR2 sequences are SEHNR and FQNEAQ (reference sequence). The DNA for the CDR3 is TGTGCCAGCAACACCCGGGTCTCTGGAAACACCATATATTTT. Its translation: CASNTRVSGNTIYF.

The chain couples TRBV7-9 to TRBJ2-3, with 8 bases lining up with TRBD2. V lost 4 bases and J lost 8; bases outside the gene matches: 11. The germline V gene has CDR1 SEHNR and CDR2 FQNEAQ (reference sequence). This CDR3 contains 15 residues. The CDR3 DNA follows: TGTGCCAGCAGCTCCTTTAGCGGGGCGCAAGCTACGCAGTATTTT. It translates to CASSSFSGAQATQYF.

In DNA, the CDR3 is TGTGCCAGCAGCTTAGTGGCAGGGATCGGCTACACCTTC. Translating gives CASSLVAGIGYTF. J is TRBJ1-2 and V is TRBV7-3, with a weak D call TRBD1 (5 bases). The V end lost 2 bases, the J end lost 8 bases, and 12 bases lay between the germline ends. Germline assignment: CDR1 SGHTA and CDR2 FQGTGA. This CDR3 comprises 13 residues.

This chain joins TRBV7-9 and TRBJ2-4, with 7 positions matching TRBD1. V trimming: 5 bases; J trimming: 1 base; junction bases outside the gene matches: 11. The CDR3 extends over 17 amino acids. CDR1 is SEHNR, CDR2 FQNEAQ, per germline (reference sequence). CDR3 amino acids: CASSPVARGFAKNIQYF. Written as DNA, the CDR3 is TGTGCCAGCAGCCCGGTGGCCAGGGGGTTTGCCAAAAACATTCAGTACTTC.

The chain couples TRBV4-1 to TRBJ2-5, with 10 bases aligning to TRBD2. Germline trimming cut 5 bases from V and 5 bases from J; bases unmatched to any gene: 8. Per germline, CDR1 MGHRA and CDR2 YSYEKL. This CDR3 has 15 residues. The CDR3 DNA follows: TGCGCCAGCAGCACGACTAGCGGGCTTGGGGAGACCCAGTACTTC. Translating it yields CASSTTSGLGETQYF.

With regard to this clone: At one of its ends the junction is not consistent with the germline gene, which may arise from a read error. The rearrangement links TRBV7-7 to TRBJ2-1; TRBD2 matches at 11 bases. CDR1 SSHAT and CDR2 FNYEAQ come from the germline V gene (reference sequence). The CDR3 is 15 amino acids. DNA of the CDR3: TGTGCTAGCAGCGACGACTTGGCTAGCGGGGGGAAGCAGTTCTTC. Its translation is CASSDDLASGGKQFF.

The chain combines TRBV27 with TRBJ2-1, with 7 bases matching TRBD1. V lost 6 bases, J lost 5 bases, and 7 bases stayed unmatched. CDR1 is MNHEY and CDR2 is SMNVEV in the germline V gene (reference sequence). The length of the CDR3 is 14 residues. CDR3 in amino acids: CASRPGQTNNEQFF. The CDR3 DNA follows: TGTGCCAGCAGGCCGGGACAGACCAACAATGAGCAGTTCTTC.

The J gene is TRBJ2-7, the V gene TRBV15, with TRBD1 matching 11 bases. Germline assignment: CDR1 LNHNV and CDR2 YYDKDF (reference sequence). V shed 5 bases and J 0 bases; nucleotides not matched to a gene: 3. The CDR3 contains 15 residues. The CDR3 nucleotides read TGTGCCACCAGCCCAGGGACAGGGGGCTCCTACGAGCAGTACTTC. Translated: CATSPGTGGSYEQYF.

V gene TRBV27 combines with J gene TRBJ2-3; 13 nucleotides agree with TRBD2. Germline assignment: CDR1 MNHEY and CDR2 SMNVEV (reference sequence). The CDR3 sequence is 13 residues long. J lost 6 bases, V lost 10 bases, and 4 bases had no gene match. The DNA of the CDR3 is TGTGCCACCCGACTAGCGGGAGGCGATACGCAGTATTTT. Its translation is CATRLAGGDTQYF.

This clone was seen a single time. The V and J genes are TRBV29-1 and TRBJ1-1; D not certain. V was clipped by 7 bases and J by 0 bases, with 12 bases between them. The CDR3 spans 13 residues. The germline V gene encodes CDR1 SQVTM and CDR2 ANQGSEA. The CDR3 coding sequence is TGCAGCGGTCGGCTGACTCTGAACACTGAAGCTTTCTTT. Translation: CSGRLTLNTEAFF.

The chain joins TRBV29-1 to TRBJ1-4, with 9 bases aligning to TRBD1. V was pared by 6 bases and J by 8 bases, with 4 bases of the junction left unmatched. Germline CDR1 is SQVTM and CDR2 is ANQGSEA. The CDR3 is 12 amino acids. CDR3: CSVGQGQEKLFF. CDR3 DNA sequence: TGCAGCGTGGGACAGGGTCAAGAAAAACTGTTTTTT.

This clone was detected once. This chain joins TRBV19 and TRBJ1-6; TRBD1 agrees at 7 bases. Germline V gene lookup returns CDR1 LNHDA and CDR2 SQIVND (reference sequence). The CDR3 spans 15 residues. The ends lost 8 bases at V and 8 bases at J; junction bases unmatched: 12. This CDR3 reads CASSLSGTADSPLHF. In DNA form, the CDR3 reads TGTGCCAGTTCTCTATCCGGGACAGCGGATTCACCCCTCCACTTT. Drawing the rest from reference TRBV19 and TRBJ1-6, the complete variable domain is DGGITQSPKYLFRKEGQNVTLSCEQNLNHDAMYWYRQDPGQGLRLIYYSQIVNDFQKGDIAEGYSVSREKKESFPLTVTSAQKNPTAFYLCASSLSGTADSPLHFGNGTRLTVT.

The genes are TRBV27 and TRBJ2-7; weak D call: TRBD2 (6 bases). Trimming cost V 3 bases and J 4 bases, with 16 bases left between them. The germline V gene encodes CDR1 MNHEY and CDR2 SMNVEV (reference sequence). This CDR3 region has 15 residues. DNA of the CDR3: TGTGCCAGCAGTTTGACGGTGACTAGTTCATACGAGCAGTACTTC. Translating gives CASSLTVTSSYEQYF.

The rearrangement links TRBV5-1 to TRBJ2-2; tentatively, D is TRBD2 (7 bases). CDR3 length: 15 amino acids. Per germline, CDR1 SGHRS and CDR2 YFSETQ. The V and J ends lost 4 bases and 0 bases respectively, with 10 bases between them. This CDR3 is CASSMGGPNTGELFF. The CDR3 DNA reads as TGCGCCAGCAGCATGGGGGGGCCGAACACCGGGGAGCTGTTTTTT.

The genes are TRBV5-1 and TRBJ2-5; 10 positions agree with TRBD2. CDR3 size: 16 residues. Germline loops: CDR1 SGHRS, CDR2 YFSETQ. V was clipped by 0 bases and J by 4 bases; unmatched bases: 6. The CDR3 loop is CASSLAQRGGLETQYF. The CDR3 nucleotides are TGCGCCAGCAGCTTGGCCCAGCGGGGGGGCCTAGAGACCCAGTACTTC.

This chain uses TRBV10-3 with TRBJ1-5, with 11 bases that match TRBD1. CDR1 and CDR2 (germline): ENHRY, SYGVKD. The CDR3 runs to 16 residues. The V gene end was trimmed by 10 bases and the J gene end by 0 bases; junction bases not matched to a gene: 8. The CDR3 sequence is CATGTGGTNSNQPQHF. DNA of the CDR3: TGTGCCACCGGGACAGGGGGGACCAATAGCAATCAGCCCCAGCATTTT.

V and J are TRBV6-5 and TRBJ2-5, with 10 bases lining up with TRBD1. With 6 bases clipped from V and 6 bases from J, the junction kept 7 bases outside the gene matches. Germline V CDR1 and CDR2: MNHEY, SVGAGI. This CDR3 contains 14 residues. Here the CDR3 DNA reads TGTGCCAGCAGCTCCGACAGGGGGCTTAAGACCCAGTACTTC. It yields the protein CASSSDRGLKTQYF.

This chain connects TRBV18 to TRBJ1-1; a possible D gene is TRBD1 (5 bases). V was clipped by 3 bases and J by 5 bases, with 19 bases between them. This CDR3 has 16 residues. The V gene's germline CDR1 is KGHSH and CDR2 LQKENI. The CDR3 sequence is CASSPGGVGKWTEAFF. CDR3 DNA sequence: TGTGCCAGCTCACCCGGGGGGGTTGGGAAGTGGACTGAAGCTTTCTTT. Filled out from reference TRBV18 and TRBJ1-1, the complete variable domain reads NAGVMQNPRHLVRRRGQEARLRCSPMKGHSHVYWYRQLPEEGLKFMVYLQKENIIDESGMPKERFSAEFPKEGPSILRIQQVVRGDSAAYFCASSPGGVGKWTEAFFGQGTRLTVV.

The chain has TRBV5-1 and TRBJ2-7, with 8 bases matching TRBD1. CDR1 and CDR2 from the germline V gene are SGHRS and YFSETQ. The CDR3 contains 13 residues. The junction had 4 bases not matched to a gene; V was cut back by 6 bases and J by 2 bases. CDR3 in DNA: TGCGCCAGCACTGGACAGGGTGCCTACGAGCAGTACTTC. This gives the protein CASTGQGAYEQYF.

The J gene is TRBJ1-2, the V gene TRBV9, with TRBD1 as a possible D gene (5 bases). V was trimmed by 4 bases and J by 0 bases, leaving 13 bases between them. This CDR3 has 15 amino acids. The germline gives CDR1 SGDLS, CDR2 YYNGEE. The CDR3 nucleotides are TGTGCCAGCAGCCCCCTGGACACGGCTAACTATGGCTACACCTTC. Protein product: CASSPLDTANYGYTF.

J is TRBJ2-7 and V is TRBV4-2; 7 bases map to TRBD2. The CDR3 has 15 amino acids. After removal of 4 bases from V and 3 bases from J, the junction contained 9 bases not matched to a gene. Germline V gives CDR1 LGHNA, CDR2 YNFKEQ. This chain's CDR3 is CASSPFEGGSYEQYF. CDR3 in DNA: TGTGCCAGCAGCCCCTTCGAGGGAGGGAGCTACGAGCAGTACTTC.

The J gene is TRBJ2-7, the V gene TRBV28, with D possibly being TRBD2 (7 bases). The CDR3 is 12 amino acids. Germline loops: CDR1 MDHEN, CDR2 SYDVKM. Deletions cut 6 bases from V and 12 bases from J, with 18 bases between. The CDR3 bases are TGTGCCAGCAGAGACCCGCGGGGGCAGGGGTACTTC. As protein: CASRDPRGQGYF.

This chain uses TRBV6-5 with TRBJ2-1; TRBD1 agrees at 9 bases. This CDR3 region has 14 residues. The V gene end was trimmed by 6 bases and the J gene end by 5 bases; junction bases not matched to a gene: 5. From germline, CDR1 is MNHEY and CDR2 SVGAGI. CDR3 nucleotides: TGTGCCAGCAGGATACAGGGGGCGGACAATGAGCAGTTCTTC. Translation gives CASRIQGADNEQFF.

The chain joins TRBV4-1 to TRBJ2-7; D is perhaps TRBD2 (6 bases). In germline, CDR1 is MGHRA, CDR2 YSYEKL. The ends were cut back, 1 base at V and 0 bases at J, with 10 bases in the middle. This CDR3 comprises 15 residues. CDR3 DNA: TGCGCCAGCAGCCAAGGACCGGGACTCTCCTACGAGCAGTACTTC. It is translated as CASSQGPGLSYEQYF.

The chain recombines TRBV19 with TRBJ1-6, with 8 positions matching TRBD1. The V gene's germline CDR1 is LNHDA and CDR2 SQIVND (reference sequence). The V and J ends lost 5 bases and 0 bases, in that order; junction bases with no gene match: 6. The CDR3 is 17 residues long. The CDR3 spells CASSPRTGSSYNSPLHF. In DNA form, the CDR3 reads TGTGCCAGTAGTCCCCGGACAGGGAGCTCCTATAATTCACCCCTCCACTTT.

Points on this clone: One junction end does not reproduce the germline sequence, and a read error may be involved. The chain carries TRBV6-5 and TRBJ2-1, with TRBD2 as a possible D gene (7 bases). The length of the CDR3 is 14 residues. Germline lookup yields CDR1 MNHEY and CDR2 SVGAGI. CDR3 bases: TGTGCCAGCAGTTACTCTGGGGGGGCGAATGAGCGGTTCTTC. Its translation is CASSYSGGANERFF.